This T cell receptor beta chain was recovered during a study of vaccination effects on CD4 cells after COVID-19 (dated by TCRdb to 2021 to 2024). In the study overall: In the ViraFEST assay, PBMC were stimulated with viral peptide pools, and antigen-specific CD4+ T cell clonotypes were then identified by expansion using TCR sequencing. Samples were taken from three convalescent patients early (day +14) and late (day +241, +227, +161 respectively) after vaccination. Across the study, the median time from the second dose to post-vaccine sampling was 72 days (range 14 to 241). Roughly 1.9 million PBMC per well were cultured with approximately 10 ug/ml peptides in IMDM containing approximately 4.7% human AB serum, about 9.7 IU/ml IL-2 and gentamicin. SARS-CoV-2 spike-specific CD4+ TCR repertoires were compared before and after mRNA vaccination in COVID-19 convalescent patients and in infection-naive vaccine recipients. The full study included 9 to 10 COVID-19 convalescent patients and several SARS-CoV-2-naive healthy vaccine recipients. Cultures from other donors in the study were sequenced using the Oncomine TCR Beta short-read assay on an Illumina iSeq 100. On the study overall, not on this receptor specifically: Limitations of the study were the small number of convalescent patients and the absence of early post-infection timepoints. Both infection-induced and vaccine-induced clones contracted markedly at late post-vaccination timepoints, which is consistent with waning T cell responses. In convalescent patients, the post-vaccine spike-reactive repertoire consisted mainly of new vaccine-induced clones, largely distinct from infection-induced clones.

After approximately 11 days of culture, CD4+ T cells were isolated with the EasySep CD4+ T cell isolation kit. PCR-confirmed SARS-CoV-2 infection had occurred in convalescent patients between March and December 2020, before the Alpha, Beta and Delta variants emerged in the United States. Each participant got two doses of an mRNA SARS-CoV-2 vaccine, either BNT162b2 or mRNA-1273. On days 3 and 7, half of the culture medium was replaced with fresh IL-2-containing medium. Unless otherwise noted, each peptide stimulation condition was cultured in triplicate wells. PBMC were separated from whole blood using Ficoll-Paque Plus gradient centrifugation and were then either cryopreserved at -140C or used fresh. Genomic DNA was extracted from cultured CD4+ T cells with the QIAamp micro DNA kit. This clone was seen a single time. Its cognate antigen has yet to be identified. The input lacks base qualities; no much larger clone sits a single base away.

CDR1 and CDR2 are read off the germline V gene as SGHRS and YFSETQ. Including cysteine and phenylalanine, the CDR3 has 16 amino acids. The sequence is cut down to CDR3 DNA, 48 bases in frame from base 1. Trimming costs V 1 base and J 1 base, and their ends lie 14 bases apart. Preparation of the library involved the immunoSEQ multiplex PCR assay. TCR beta CDR3 sequencing was performed on DNA from the cultured, isolated CD4+ T cells. Processing in the source paper ran as follows. Non-productive TCR sequences were removed and reads were trimmed to the CDR3 region, keeping CDR3s of at least 7 amino acids. Antigen-specific clonotypes were identified using the MANAFEST web app by comparison of expansion in peptide wells against reference cultures. To count as positive, a clone had to show expansion at FDR<0.05 compared with the reference and with all other wells, an odds ratio above 5, and a frequency above 0.1% in two replicate wells. Clonotypes significantly expanded in SARS-CoV-2 spike wells and in at least one common cold coronavirus spike condition were defined as cross-reactive. Levenshtein distance calculated with the stringdist R package was used to assess CDR3 similarity, and unrooted trees were constructed with ape in R 3.6.1. The immuneACCESS repertoire file appears here via TCRdb, limited to in-frame rearrangements. These files lack a portion of the clones; in checked studies, under half of the deficit traces to unresolved V genes, and the cause of the others is not known. V and J calls and clone size are given by that table; D and trimming were obtained from the DNA. The sample contains 50,000 or so clones, 74% of them found a single time. The leading ten clones occupy about 5% of the sample.

The sequenced sample was CD4+ T cells from PBMCs cultured without peptide, obtained after COVID-19 vaccination. This TCR was sampled from a human donor who had a prior SARS-CoV-2 infection. Recombination connected TRBV5-1 to TRBJ2-5; the D region is possibly TRBD1 or TRBD2, each matching across 5 bases. At the DNA level, the sequence is TGCGCCAGCAGCTTGCGACTGGGACGGTCCCAAGAGACCCAGTACTTC. This gives the protein CASSLRLGRSQETQYF.